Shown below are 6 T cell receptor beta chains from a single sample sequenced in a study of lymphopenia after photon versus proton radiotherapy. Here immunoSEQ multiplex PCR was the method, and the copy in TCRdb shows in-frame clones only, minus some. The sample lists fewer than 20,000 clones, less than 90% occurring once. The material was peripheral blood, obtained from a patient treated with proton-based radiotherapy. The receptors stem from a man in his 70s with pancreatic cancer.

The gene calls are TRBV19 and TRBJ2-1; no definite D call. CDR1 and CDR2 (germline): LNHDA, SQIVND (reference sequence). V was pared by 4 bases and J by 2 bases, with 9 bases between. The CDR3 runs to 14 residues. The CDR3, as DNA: TGTGCCAGTAGTACTCCTAGTCCCTACAATGAGCAGTTCTTC. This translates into CASSTPSPYNEQFF.

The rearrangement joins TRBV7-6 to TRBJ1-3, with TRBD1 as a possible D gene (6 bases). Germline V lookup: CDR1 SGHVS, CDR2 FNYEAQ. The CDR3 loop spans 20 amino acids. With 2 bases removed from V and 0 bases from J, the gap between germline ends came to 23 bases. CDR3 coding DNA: TGTGCCAGCAGCTTATCCCCGGGGGCCGCCGCGGACTACTCTGGAAACACCATATATTTT. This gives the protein CASSLSPGAAADYSGNTIYF.

The CDR3 DNA is TGTGCCAGTAGTATACAGGGGGCACGCAATCAGCCCCAGCATTTT. This codes for CASSIQGARNQPQHF. The J gene is TRBJ1-5, the V gene TRBV19; TRBD1 aligns across 8 bases. The CDR3 spans 15 residues. V gave up 2 bases and J gave up 2 bases; unmatched junction bases: 2. Per the germline V gene, CDR1 is LNHDA and CDR2 is SQIVND (reference sequence).

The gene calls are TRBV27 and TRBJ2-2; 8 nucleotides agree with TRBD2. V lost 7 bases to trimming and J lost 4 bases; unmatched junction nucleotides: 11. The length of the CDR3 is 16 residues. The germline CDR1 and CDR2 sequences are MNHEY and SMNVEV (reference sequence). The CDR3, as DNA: TGTGCCAGCATCTCGCGGGGGGTCTCGAGCACCGGGGAGCTGTTTTTT. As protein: CASISRGVSSTGELFF.

For the CDR3, the DNA is TGCGCCAGCAGCTTGGCCGGTAACAGGGGGGCTGGAAACACCATATATTTT. Translating it yields CASSLAGNRGAGNTIYF. This chain links TRBV5-1 with TRBJ1-3; 8 positions agree with TRBD1. This CDR3 has 17 residues. Per the germline V gene, CDR1 is SGHRS and CDR2 is YFSETQ. V shed 0 bases and J 2 bases; nucleotides not matched to a gene: 7.

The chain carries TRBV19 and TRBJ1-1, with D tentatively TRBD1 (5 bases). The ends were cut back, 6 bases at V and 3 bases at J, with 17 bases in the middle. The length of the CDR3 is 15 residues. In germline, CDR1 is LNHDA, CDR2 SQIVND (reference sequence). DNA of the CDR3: TGTGCCAGTAGCACGAGGGGTAGGCGGGACACTGAAGCTTTCTTT. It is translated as CASSTRGRRDTEAFF.